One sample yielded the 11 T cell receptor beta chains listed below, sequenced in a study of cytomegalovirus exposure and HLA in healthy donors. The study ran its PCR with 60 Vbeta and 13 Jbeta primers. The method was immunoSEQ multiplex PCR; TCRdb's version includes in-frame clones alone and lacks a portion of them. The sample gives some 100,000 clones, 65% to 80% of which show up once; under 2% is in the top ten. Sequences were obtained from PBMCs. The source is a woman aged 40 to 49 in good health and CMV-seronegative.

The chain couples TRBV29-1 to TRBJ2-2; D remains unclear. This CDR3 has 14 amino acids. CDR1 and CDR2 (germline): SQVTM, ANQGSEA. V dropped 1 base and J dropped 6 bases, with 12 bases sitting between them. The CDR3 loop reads CSVEAPNWPGELFF. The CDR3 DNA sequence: TGCAGCGTTGAAGCCCCCAATTGGCCCGGGGAGCTGTTTTTT.

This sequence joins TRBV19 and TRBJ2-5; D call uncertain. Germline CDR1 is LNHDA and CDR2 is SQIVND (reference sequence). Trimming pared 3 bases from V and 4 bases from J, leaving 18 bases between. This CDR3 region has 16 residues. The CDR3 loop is CASSIEAWVGPETQYF. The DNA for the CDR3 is TGTGCCAGTAGTATCGAGGCCTGGGTGGGTCCAGAGACCCAGTACTTC.

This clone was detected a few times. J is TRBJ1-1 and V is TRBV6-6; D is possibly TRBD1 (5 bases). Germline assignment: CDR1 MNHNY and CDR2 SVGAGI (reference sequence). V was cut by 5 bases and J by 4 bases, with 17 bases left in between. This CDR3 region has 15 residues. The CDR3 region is CASSPNWTSRTEAFF. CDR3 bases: TGTGCCAGCAGTCCAAACTGGACAAGCCGCACTGAAGCTTTCTTT.

Here the CDR3 DNA reads TGCGCCAGCAGCTCTACCGGGACAGGGTCCGGCAACGAGCAGTACTTC. It yields the protein CASSSTGTGSGNEQYF. The chain is built from TRBV5-1 and TRBJ2-7; 9 bases fit TRBD1. This CDR3 region has 16 residues. V lost 3 bases to trimming and J lost 5 bases; unmatched junction nucleotides: 12. Germline lookup yields CDR1 SGHRS and CDR2 YFSETQ.

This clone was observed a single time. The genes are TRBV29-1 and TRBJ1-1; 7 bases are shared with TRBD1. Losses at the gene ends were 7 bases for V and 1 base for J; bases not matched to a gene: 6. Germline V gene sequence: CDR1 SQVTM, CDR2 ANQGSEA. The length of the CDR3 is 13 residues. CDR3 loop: CSAVTGTNTEAFF. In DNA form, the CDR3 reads TGCAGCGCCGTGACAGGGACGAACACTGAAGCTTTCTTT.

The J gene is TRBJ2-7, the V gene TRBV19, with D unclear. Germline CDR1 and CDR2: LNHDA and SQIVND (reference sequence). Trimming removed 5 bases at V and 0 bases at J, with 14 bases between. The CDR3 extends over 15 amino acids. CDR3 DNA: TGTGCCAGTAGTTATGGTTACTCCTACTCCTACGAGCAGTACTTC. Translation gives CASSYGYSYSYEQYF.

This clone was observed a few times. The CDR3 DNA sequence: TGCGCCAGCAGCGGGACAGGGGGTCACGAGCAGTACTTC. This encodes CASSGTGGHEQYF. The V and J genes are TRBV5-1 and TRBJ2-7; 11 nucleotides line up with TRBD1. Germline loops: CDR1 SGHRS, CDR2 YFSETQ. The CDR3 covers 13 residues. V lost 4 bases, J lost 5 bases, and 2 bases stayed unmatched.

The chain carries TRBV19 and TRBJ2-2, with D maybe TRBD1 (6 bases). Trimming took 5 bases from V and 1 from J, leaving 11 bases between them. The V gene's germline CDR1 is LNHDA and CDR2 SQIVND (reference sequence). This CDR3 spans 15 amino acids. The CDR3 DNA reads TGTGCCAGTAGTCGGACAGAGTTGAACACCGGGGAGCTGTTTTTT. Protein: CASSRTELNTGELFF.

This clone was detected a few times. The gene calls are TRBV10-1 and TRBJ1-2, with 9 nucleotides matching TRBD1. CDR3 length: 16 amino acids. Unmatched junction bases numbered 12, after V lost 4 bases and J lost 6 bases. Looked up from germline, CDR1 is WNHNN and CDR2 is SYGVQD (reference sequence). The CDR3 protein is CASSGAPGQGFDGYTF. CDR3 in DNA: TGCGCCAGCAGTGGAGCTCCAGGACAGGGGTTCGATGGCTACACCTTC.

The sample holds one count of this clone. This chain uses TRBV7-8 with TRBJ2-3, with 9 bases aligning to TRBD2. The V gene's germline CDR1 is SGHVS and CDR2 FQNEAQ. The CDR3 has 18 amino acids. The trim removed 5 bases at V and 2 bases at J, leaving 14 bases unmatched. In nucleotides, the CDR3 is TGTGCCAGCAGCAAGACGGCGCGGGGGGGCCGCGACACAGATACGCAGTATTTT. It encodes CASSKTARGGRDTDTQYF.

In DNA form, the CDR3 reads TGTGCCAGCAGTGATTTGAGGGCGGACACCGGGGAGCTGTTTTTT. It yields the protein CASSDLRADTGELFF. This chain joins TRBV2 and TRBJ2-2; D may be TRBD2 (5 bases). CDR1 is SNHLY and CDR2 is FYNNEI in the germline V gene. V lost 3 bases, J lost 3 bases, and 11 bases lay in between. The CDR3 contains 15 residues.